This record concerns one TCR beta chain sequence. TCRdb ran MiXCR on the RT-PCR reads and lists one entry per CDR3 protein. The data show tens of thousands of distinct CDR3 sequences, 37% seen once. The data stem from a study of patients and donors after allogeneic stem cell transplantation. The length of the CDR3 is 12 residues. The germline V gene has CDR1 SQVTM and CDR2 ANQGSEA. Deletions cut 1 base from V and 8 bases from J, with 11 bases between. The chain carries TRBV29-1 and TRBJ1-1, with D unresolved. Specimen: blood, either unsorted or a sorted T cell fraction (not recorded which). The receptor's source is a human donor who was either an allogeneic HSCT recipient or a stem cell or donor lymphocyte infusion donor (not recorded which). It is not recorded whose cells these are; they may come from a transplant donor. The CDR3 reads CSVEGPAKEAFF. CDR3 nucleotide sequence: TGCAGCGTTGAAGGGCCGGCGAAGGAAGCTTTCTTT.